This entry lists 13 T cell receptor beta chains sequenced from one sample in a study of CD8 T cells in Susac syndrome. RNA amounts of about 0.5 to 1 ug underwent reverse transcription with random hexamers. MiXCR was run by TCRdb on the immunoSEQ multiplex PCR reads, yielding one entry per CDR3 protein. This sample has around 81,000 distinct CDR3 sequences, with 94% found just once. Specimen: CD8+ T cells from PBMCs. All receptors derive from a human donor with Susac syndrome.

V usage is TRBV13 and J usage is TRBJ1-2; D unclear. Germline V gene lookup returns CDR1 PRHDT and CDR2 FYEKMQ (reference sequence). The CDR3 covers 14 residues. With 5 bases removed from V and 6 bases from J, the gap between germline ends came to 16 bases. CDR3 sequence reads: CASSPSGFLDGYTF. The DNA for the CDR3 is TGTGCCAGCAGCCCCTCCGGTTTTTTGGATGGCTACACCTTC.

This clonotype was seen a single time. This CDR3 is CSARDSGRDTGELFF. The DNA for the CDR3 is TGCAGTGCTAGAGATAGCGGGAGGGACACCGGGGAGCTGTTTTTT. This sequence joins TRBV20-1 and TRBJ2-2; 11 positions match TRBD2. This CDR3 is built from 15 residues. The germline CDR1 and CDR2 sequences are DFQATT and SNEGSKA (reference sequence). J was trimmed by 3 bases and V by 0 bases; bases with no gene match: 0.

The J gene is TRBJ2-7, the V gene TRBV25-1, with no clear D. Germline loops: CDR1 MGHDK, CDR2 SYGVNS. The CDR3 consists of 12 residues. Deletions cut 3 bases from V and 4 bases from J, with 7 bases between. CDR3 sequence: CASSDAEYEQYF. The CDR3 DNA is TGTGCCAGCAGTGACGCGGAGTACGAGCAGTACTTC.

The chain links TRBV28 to TRBJ2-6; D is ambiguous. V was cut by 5 bases and J by 4 bases, with 9 bases left in between. The V gene's germline CDR1 is MDHEN and CDR2 SYDVKM. The CDR3 length is 14 residues. The DNA for the CDR3 is TGTGCCAGCAGTCTCTATGGAGGGGCCAACGTCCTGACTTTC. Protein: CASSLYGGANVLTF. Filled out from reference TRBV28 and TRBJ2-6, the complete variable domain reads DVKVTQSSRYLVKRTGEKVFLECVQDMDHENMFWYRQDPGLGLRLIYFSYDVKMKEKGDIPEGYSVSREKKERFSLILESASTNQTSMYLCASSLYGGANVLTFGAGSRLTVL.

The rearrangement links TRBV6-5 to TRBJ1-5, with D tentatively TRBD1 (5 bases). The CDR3 covers 14 residues. Germline V gene data show CDR1 as MNHEY and CDR2 as SVGAGI. V lost 6 bases and J lost 7, with 16 bases in between. CDR3 sequence: CASRPGGGNQPQHF. The CDR3 DNA reads TGTGCCAGCAGACCCGGTGGGGGGAACCAGCCCCAGCATTTT.

V usage is TRBV11-2 and J usage is TRBJ2-5; TRBD1 aligns across 10 bases. V lost 5 bases to trimming and J lost 6 bases; unmatched junction nucleotides: 6. Germline V gives CDR1 SGHAT, CDR2 FQNNGV. The CDR3 totals 14 residues. CDR3 bases: TGTGCCAGCAGCCCACGACAGGGGGCGAAGACCCAGTACTTC. Translated: CASSPRQGAKTQYF.

This CDR3 reads CASSESWGSYNEQFF. The CDR3 bases are TGTGCCAGCAGTGAATCGTGGGGCTCCTACAATGAGCAGTTCTTC. The chain recombines TRBV25-1 with TRBJ2-1; the D is unclear. This CDR3 is 15 amino acids long. Trimming shortened V by 1 base and J by 0 bases, and 7 bases separated the two germline ends. Germline values: CDR1 MGHDK, CDR2 SYGVNS. The entire variable domain, with the rest obtained from reference TRBV25-1 and TRBJ2-1, is as follows: EADIYQTPRYLVIGTGKKITLECSQTMGHDKMYWYQQDPGMELHLIHYSYGVNSTEKGDLSSESTVSRIRTEHFPLTLESARPSHTSQYLCASSESWGSYNEQFFGPGTRLTVL.

This chain uses TRBV7-8 with TRBJ2-5; D tentatively fits TRBD1 or TRBD2 (5 bases each). The CDR3 has 13 residues. CDR1 is SGHVS, CDR2 FQNEAQ, per germline. V shed 0 bases and J shed 5 bases, with 7 bases lying between them. The CDR3 DNA reads TGTGCCAGCAGCTTAGCGGGACGGGAGACCCAGTACTTC. Protein product: CASSLAGRETQYF.

This rearrangement joins TRBV10-3 to TRBJ2-1; 7 bases map to TRBD2. Unmatched junction bases numbered 15, after V lost 11 bases and J lost 8 bases. CDR1 ENHRY and CDR2 SYGVKD come from the germline V gene. The CDR3 extends over 14 amino acids. The CDR3 sequence: CASRGGKGDDEQFF. In DNA, the CDR3 is TGTGCCTCCCGCGGGGGTAAGGGTGACGATGAGCAGTTCTTC.

V usage is TRBV2 and J usage is TRBJ1-1, with TRBD1 as a possible D gene (6 bases). Germline CDR1 reads SNHLY; CDR2 reads FYNNEI. There are 14 residues in the CDR3. V lost 3 bases and J 4 bases, leaving 12 bases between the germline ends. CDR3 region: CASSEDRYTTEAFF. The DNA of the CDR3 is TGTGCCAGCAGTGAGGACAGATACACCACTGAAGCTTTCTTT.

The count of this clonotype is one. CDR3 DNA sequence: TGTGCCTGGATAAAGGACTTCGGGGTAGATGGCTACACCTTC. Translation gives CAWIKDFGVDGYTF. The chain carries TRBV30 and TRBJ1-2; no firm D call. Trimming took 4 bases from V and 6 from J, leaving 18 bases between them. The germline V gene has CDR1 GTSNPN and CDR2 SVGIG (reference sequence). The CDR3 runs 14 residues.

The chain combines TRBV13 with TRBJ2-7; 7 bases map to TRBD1. Germline CDR1 PRHDT, CDR2 FYEKMQ (reference sequence). This CDR3 spans 14 amino acids. Trimming cost V 6 bases and J 5 bases; bases outside gene matches: 10. CDR3 sequence reads: CASSQRGRWNEQYF. The CDR3 DNA reads TGTGCCAGCAGTCAAAGGGGGCGCTGGAACGAGCAGTACTTC.

The chain carries TRBV12-3 or TRBV12-4 and TRBJ1-5; D uncertain. The CDR3 is 13 amino acids. V lost 1 base, J lost 1 base, and 2 bases lay in between. This CDR3 reads CASSLESNQPQHF. DNA of the CDR3: TGTGCCAGCAGTTTAGAGAGCAATCAGCCCCAGCATTTT.